Detailed here is one T cell receptor beta chain. Trimming cost V 6 bases and J 10 bases; bases outside gene matches: 6. This CDR3 region has 14 residues. CDR1 and CDR2 from the germline V gene are MNHEY and SMNVEV (reference sequence). These data belong to a study of blood T cell repertoires in COVID-19. In the study overall: The United States, Italy and Spain supplied acute and convalescent COVID-19 samples. Nucleic acid was either cDNA or gDNA, and it came from T cells, B-cell-depleted T cells, or PBMCs.

Original processing notes: Estimates of nucleated cell counts were drawn from the amplification of reference gene primers. Libraries were prepared by immunoSEQ multiplex PCR; TCRdb keeps only in-frame clonotypes and omits some of them. The D gene and trimming were derived from the DNA, and the V and J assignments and clone size from that table. Here the sample spans a few hundred thousand clones, around 89% being singletons. V is TRBV27 and J is TRBJ1-6, with 10 bases lining up with TRBD1. Sequenced: peripheral blood. The origin of this receptor is a woman aged 60 to 75 with acute or convalescent COVID-19. The CDR3 nucleotides read TGTGCCAGCAGCACAGGGACAGGGGAATCACCCCTCCACTTT. The encoded protein is CASSTGTGESPLHF.